The source of this T cell receptor beta chain is a study of vaccination effects on CD4 cells after COVID-19. About the research overall: Each participant was given two doses of one vaccine (BNT162b2 or mRNA-1273). Study-wide results and caveats: Convalescent patients numbered few in the study; early post-infection timepoints were missing entirely.

Before any sequencing was done, the ViraFEST assay used viral peptide pools to expand antigen-specific CD4+ T cells. Having been cultured for less than 13 days, the cells underwent CD4+ T cell isolation. Vaccine recipients had no previous SARS-CoV-2 infection; their nucleocapsid antibodies were negative. Researchers swapped half the medium for IL-2 medium on both days 3 and 7. The CDR3 runs to 17 residues. Germline loops: CDR1 SGHTA, CDR2 FQGNSA. The V and J ends lost 4 bases and 7 bases respectively, with 23 bases between them. TCRdb keeps only in-frame clones here, not all; method: immunoSEQ multiplex PCR. There are 62,000 or so clones in the sample; 75% to 90% occur only once, and 9.5% to 15% lies in the top ten. The table lists this clone with a count of one. The antigen is unknown.

Sample: CD4+ T cells from PBMCs cultured with SARS-CoV-2 spike peptides, taken before COVID-19 vaccination. The chain uses TRBV7-2 and TRBJ1-3; unclear D gene. The clonotype originates from a human donor who received a COVID-19 vaccine. The CDR3: CASSSQVARGRLNTIYF. DNA of the CDR3: TGTGCCAGCAGCTCCCAAGTAGCGCGTGGTCGGCTGAACACCATATATTTT.